These 7 T cell receptor beta chains came from one sample sequenced in a study of blood T cell repertoires in COVID-19. Clones were read by immunoSEQ multiplex PCR, and TCRdb kept only the in-frame ones, dropping some. The table shows about 270,000 clones, with about 76% occurring only once. Sequencing used peripheral blood. Every receptor here comes from a woman aged 55-70 years with active or convalescent COVID-19.

The gene calls are TRBV7-9 and TRBJ2-5, with D possibly being TRBD1 (7 bases). Germline V gene sequence: CDR1 SEHNR, CDR2 FQNEAQ (reference sequence). The CDR3 has 15 amino acids. The germline V and J ends were trimmed by 5 bases and 0 bases, with 13 bases remaining between them. This chain's CDR3 is CASSLTGDYQETQYF. The DNA of the CDR3 is TGTGCCAGCAGCCTTACAGGGGACTACCAAGAGACCCAGTACTTC.

V usage is TRBV27 and J usage is TRBJ2-2, with D maybe TRBD1 (6 bases). V was shortened by 6 bases and J by 6 bases, with 11 bases between the two germline ends. Germline CDR1 is MNHEY and CDR2 is SMNVEV (reference sequence). The CDR3 is made up of 13 amino acids. CDR3 in DNA: TGTGCCAGCAGGCTCAGGGGCGCCGGGGAGCTGTTTTTT. This gives the protein CASRLRGAGELFF.

This clone was observed a few times. V usage is TRBV28 and J usage is TRBJ1-1; D is possibly TRBD1 (5 bases). Trimming left V 5 bases short and J 1 base short, with 14 bases between. The length of the CDR3 is 15 residues. The germline CDR1 and CDR2 sequences are MDHEN and SYDVKM. The CDR3 bases are TGTGCCAGCAGTCTGGAGACACAGGAGAACACTGAAGCTTTCTTT. Translating gives CASSLETQENTEAFF.

The chain has TRBV19 and TRBJ2-6; D is possibly TRBD1 (5 bases). Germline-derived CDR1 and CDR2 are LNHDA and SQIVND (reference sequence). This CDR3 region has 17 residues. The V end lost 3 bases, the J end lost 0 bases, and 12 bases lay between the germline ends. CDR3 coding DNA: TGTGCCAGTAGTATGTCTAGGGGAAACTCTGGGGCCAACGTCCTGACTTTC. This sequence encodes CASSMSRGNSGANVLTF.

This chain links TRBV15 with TRBJ2-7; no firm D call. Trimming removed 0 bases from V and 3 bases from J, with 9 bases in between. There are 14 residues in the CDR3. The germline gives CDR1 LNHNV, CDR2 YYDKDF (reference sequence). The CDR3 is CATSRDRSLYEQYF. DNA for the CDR3: TGTGCCACCAGCAGAGACAGGTCTCTCTACGAGCAGTACTTC.

V is TRBV10-1 and J is TRBJ1-1; 8 bases line up with TRBD1. The CDR3 is made up of 18 amino acids. V dropped 5 bases and J dropped 0; count of bases not matched to a gene: 14. The germline V gene has CDR1 WNHNN and CDR2 SYGVQD (reference sequence). The chain's CDR3 is CASSKSDRGGTLNTEAFF. CDR3 nucleotide sequence: TGCGCCAGCAGTAAATCCGACAGGGGAGGAACATTGAACACTGAAGCTTTCTTT.

The CDR3 sequence: CASSLGGGFGEQFF. DNA for the CDR3: TGTGCCAGCAGCTTGGGGGGTGGGTTCGGTGAGCAGTTCTTC. The chain recombines TRBV7-2 with TRBJ2-1, with D perhaps TRBD2 (6 bases). Germline V gene data show CDR1 as SGHTA and CDR2 as FQGNSA. The length of the CDR3 is 14 residues. Trimming stripped 3 bases from V and 9 bases from J, with 15 bases between.